These 6 T cell receptor beta chains were all obtained from the same sample, sequenced in a study of blood T cell repertoires in COVID-19. Only in-frame clones appear in the TCRdb table, and some are missing; sequencing was by immunoSEQ multiplex PCR. Seen here are 150,000 or so clones, more than 80% observed once, and the top ten hold 13%. Material for sequencing was peripheral blood. The receptor source for this set is a young man with COVID-19, enrolled during active disease.

The chain joins TRBV6-5 to TRBJ2-7, with 10 bases identical to TRBD2. V was pared by 2 bases and J by 0 bases, with 1 base of the junction left unmatched. CDR1 is MNHEY, CDR2 SVGAGI, per germline. The length of the CDR3 is 15 residues. CDR3 DNA: TGTGCCAGCAGTTACGGGACTAGCGTCTCCTACGAGCAGTACTTC. Protein: CASSYGTSVSYEQYF.

The gene calls are TRBV7-2 and TRBJ2-7; 7 nucleotides align to TRBD2. CDR3 length equals 15 residues. From germline, CDR1 is SGHTA and CDR2 FQGNSA. Trimming cost V 1 base and J 0 bases; bases outside gene matches: 3. Here the CDR3 reads CASSLVSGLSYEQYF. CDR3 sequence (DNA): TGTGCCAGCAGCTTAGTTAGCGGGCTCTCCTACGAGCAGTACTTC.

The chain combines TRBV24-1 with TRBJ2-1; D perhaps matches TRBD1 (5 bases). CDR1 and CDR2 from the germline V gene are KGHDR and SFDVKD. V lost 1 base and J lost 9, with 15 bases in between. CDR3 size: 15 residues. Here the CDR3 reads CATSDLNRPGGEQFF. The CDR3 coding sequence is TGTGCCACCAGTGATTTAAACAGGCCCGGCGGTGAGCAGTTCTTC.

This clone is a singleton in its sample. The chain has TRBV7-2 and TRBJ2-1, with no clear D. The CDR3 totals 18 residues. Germline V CDR1 and CDR2: SGHTA, FQGNSA. V lost 0 bases and J 6 bases, leaving 21 bases between the germline ends. CDR3 amino acids: CASSLAPPTKRWFNEQFF. The CDR3 nucleotides read TGTGCCAGCAGCTTAGCGCCCCCCACTAAAAGGTGGTTCAATGAGCAGTTCTTC.

The genes are TRBV24-1 and TRBJ1-2, with D perhaps matching TRBD1 (5 bases). V was trimmed by 6 bases and J by 3 bases, leaving 10 bases between them. CDR3 length: 13 residues. Germline values: CDR1 KGHDR, CDR2 SFDVKD. The DNA of the CDR3 is TGTGCCACCAGTTCGCAGGGTGACTATGGCTACACCTTC. This encodes CATSSQGDYGYTF.

V is TRBV5-8 and J is TRBJ1-1; possible D gene TRBD1, 6 bases. Trimming removed 4 bases from V and 1 base from J, with 23 bases in between. CDR3 length: 18 residues. Germline V CDR1 and CDR2: SGHTS, YDEGEE. CDR3 region: CASSRFGGGEQKNTEAFF. The DNA for the CDR3 is TGTGCCAGCAGCCGTTTTGGCGGGGGCGAGCAAAAGAACACTGAAGCTTTCTTT.